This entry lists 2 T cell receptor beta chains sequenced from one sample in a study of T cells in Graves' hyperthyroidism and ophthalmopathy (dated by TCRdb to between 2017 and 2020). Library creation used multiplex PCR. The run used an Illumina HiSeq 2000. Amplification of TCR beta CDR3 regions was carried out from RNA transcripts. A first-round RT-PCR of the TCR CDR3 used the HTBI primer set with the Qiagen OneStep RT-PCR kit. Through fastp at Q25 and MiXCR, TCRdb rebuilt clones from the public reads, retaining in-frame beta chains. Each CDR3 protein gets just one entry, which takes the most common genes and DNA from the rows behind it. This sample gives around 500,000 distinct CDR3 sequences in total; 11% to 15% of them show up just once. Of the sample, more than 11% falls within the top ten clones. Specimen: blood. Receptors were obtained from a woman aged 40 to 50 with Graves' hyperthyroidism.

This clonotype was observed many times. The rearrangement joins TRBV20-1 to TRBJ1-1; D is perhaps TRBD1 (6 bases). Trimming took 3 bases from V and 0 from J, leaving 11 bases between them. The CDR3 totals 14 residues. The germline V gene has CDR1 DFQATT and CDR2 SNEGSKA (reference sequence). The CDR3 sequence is CSASGQSMNTEAFF. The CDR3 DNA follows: TGCAGTGCTAGCGGACAGTCCATGAACACTGAAGCTTTCTTT.

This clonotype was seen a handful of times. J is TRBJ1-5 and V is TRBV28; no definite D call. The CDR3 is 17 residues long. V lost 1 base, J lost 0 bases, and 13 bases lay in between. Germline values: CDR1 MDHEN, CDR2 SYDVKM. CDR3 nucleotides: TGTGCCAGCAGTTTATTGGACGGCACATATAGCAATCAGCCCCAGCATTTT. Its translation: CASSLLDGTYSNQPQHF.